What follows are 30 T cell receptor beta chains derived from one specimen sequenced in a study of T cell responses to AZD1222 COVID-19 vaccine. TCRdb's table, derived via immunoSEQ multiplex PCR, lists solely in-frame clones and lacks some. The data contain 99,000 or so clones, 87% of them singletons. This specimen consisted of peripheral blood, obtained on day 0 of AZD1222 vaccination. These receptors all stem from an adult in good health.

The V and J genes are TRBV6-2 or TRBV6-3 and TRBJ2-7; tentatively, D is TRBD1 or TRBD2 (5 bases each). Looked up from germline, CDR1 is MNHEY and CDR2 is SVGEGT. Trimming took off 5 bases at V and 7 bases at J, with 15 bases between the two ends. The CDR3 spans 13 residues. The CDR3 here is CASSHRDHWEQYV. CDR3 DNA: TGTGCCAGCAGTCACCGGGACCACTGGGAGCAGTACGTC.

The chain combines TRBV5-4 with TRBJ2-7; TRBD1 aligns across 10 bases. The V gene's germline CDR1 is SGHNT and CDR2 YYREEE (reference sequence). J lost 3 bases, V lost 4 bases, and 7 bases had no gene match. The CDR3 covers 15 residues. CDR3: CASSLDRGGIYEQYF. CDR3 DNA: TGTGCCAGCAGCCTGGACAGGGGGGGAATCTACGAGCAGTACTTC.

The chain joins TRBV9 to TRBJ2-3, with 10 bases identical to TRBD2. Trimming at V came to 1 base and at J to 5 bases, leaving 13 bases not matched to a gene. Germline CDR1 SGDLS, CDR2 YYNGEE. The CDR3 has 18 residues. CDR3 nucleotide sequence: TGTGCCAGCAGCGTATCCAGGACTAGCGGCGCCCGAGGAGATACGCAGTATTTT. Protein product: CASSVSRTSGARGDTQYF.

The rearrangement joins TRBV6-4 to TRBJ2-2, with 10 positions matching TRBD2. This CDR3 region has 17 residues. V shed 0 bases, J shed 5 bases, and the junction held 6 bases outside the gene matches. Germline V lookup: CDR1 MRHNA, CDR2 SNTAGT. The chain's CDR3 is CASSDSALAGDTGELFF. Here the CDR3 DNA reads TGTGCCAGCAGTGACTCAGCGCTAGCGGGGGATACCGGGGAGCTGTTTTTT.

The DNA for the CDR3 is TGTGCCAGCAGCTTAGGTCTCAGGGGGACAGATACGCAGTATTTT. Amino acid sequence: CASSLGLRGTDTQYF. The chain combines TRBV11-3 with TRBJ2-3, with TRBD1 matching 7 bases. Germline V lookup: CDR1 SGHNT, CDR2 YENEEA. The CDR3 contains 15 residues. V trimming: 1 base; J trimming: 3 bases; junction bases outside the gene matches: 4.

The rearrangement links TRBV9 to TRBJ1-5; D call uncertain. Germline V gives CDR1 SGDLS, CDR2 YYNGEE. The CDR3 contains 14 residues. V shed 4 bases and J shed 3 bases, with 11 bases lying between them. CDR3 sequence: CASSREASNQPQHF. CDR3 nucleotide sequence: TGTGCCAGCAGCAGAGAGGCCTCCAATCAGCCCCAGCATTTT. Full variable domain (rest looked up from reference TRBV9 and TRBJ1-5): DSGVTQTPKHLITATGQRVTLRCSPRSGDLSVYWYQQSLDQGLQFLIQYYNGEERAKGNILERFSAQQFPDLHSELNLSSLELGDSALYFCASSREASNQPQHFGDGTRLSIL.

The count of this clone is one. The chain uses TRBV4-3 and TRBJ1-1; possible D gene TRBD1, 5 bases. V lost 0 bases and J 1 base, leaving 12 bases between the germline ends. The CDR3 has 16 residues. Germline CDR1 and CDR2: LGHNA and YSLEER. The CDR3 coding sequence is TGCGCCAGCAGCCAAGACCCTGGGGGGGGGAACACTGAAGCTTTCTTT. Protein product: CASSQDPGGGNTEAFF.

This clone was recorded once. V and J are TRBV11-2 and TRBJ2-2; D is perhaps TRBD1 or TRBD2 (5 bases each). Germline V gives CDR1 SGHAT, CDR2 FQNNGV. Trimming pared 3 bases from V and 7 bases from J, leaving 12 bases between. CDR3 size: 14 residues. CDR3 residues: CASSFGTLGGELFF. In DNA form, the CDR3 reads TGTGCCAGCAGCTTCGGGACGCTAGGCGGGGAGCTGTTTTTT.

This chain connects TRBV7-2 to TRBJ2-3, with 9 bases aligning to TRBD2. Germline V gives CDR1 SGHTA, CDR2 FQGNSA. The CDR3 totals 15 residues. Unmatched junction bases numbered 3, after V lost 1 base and J lost 4 bases. The CDR3 protein is CASSLVASGADTQYF. The CDR3 DNA follows: TGTGCCAGCAGCTTAGTCGCTAGCGGGGCAGATACGCAGTATTTT.

The chain carries TRBV9 and TRBJ1-6; 7 bases are a match to TRBD1. The CDR3 has 14 amino acids. Germline loops: CDR1 SGDLS, CDR2 YYNGEE. The ends lost 2 bases at V and 7 bases at J; junction bases unmatched: 3. The CDR3 coding sequence is TGTGCCAGCAGCGTTGGGGACAGAAATTCACCCCTCCACTTT. Translated, it gives CASSVGDRNSPLHF.

The chain has TRBV4-3 and TRBJ1-2, with D unresolved. Per germline, CDR1 LGHNA and CDR2 YSLEER. This CDR3 has 11 residues. V was pared by 5 bases and J by 7 bases, with 8 bases between. CDR3 loop: CASSGVGGYTF. The CDR3 DNA follows: TGCGCCAGCAGCGGAGTCGGTGGCTACACCTTC.

This clone was observed a single time. The chain has TRBV29-1 and TRBJ2-1, with D possibly matching TRBD2 (6 bases). The germline gives CDR1 SQVTM, CDR2 ANQGSEA. The CDR3 has 12 amino acids. V shed 6 bases and J shed 6 bases, with 12 bases lying between them. DNA for the CDR3: TGCAGCGTGGCCGGGACTCTCAATGAGCAGTTCTTC. Protein product: CSVAGTLNEQFF.

There are a few counts of this clone. The chain has TRBV7-9 and TRBJ1-1, with D unclear. The CDR3 is 12 amino acids. V lost 1 base and J lost 7, with 7 bases in between. Germline V gene sequence: CDR1 SEHNR, CDR2 FQNEAQ (reference sequence). CDR3 nucleotides: TGTGCCAGCAGCTTAGGACAACTTGAAGCTTTCTTT. This sequence encodes CASSLGQLEAFF.

V is TRBV25-1 and J is TRBJ2-7; D uncertain. The germline CDR1 and CDR2 sequences are MGHDK and SYGVNS. This CDR3 has 14 amino acids. V lost 6 bases, J lost 2 bases, and 14 bases lay in between. CDR3 DNA: TGTGCCAGCAGGGGAAATACTCGGCCCTACGAGCAGTACTTC. Protein: CASRGNTRPYEQYF.

The rearrangement joins TRBV7-2 to TRBJ2-4, with TRBD1 matching over 10 bases. The CDR3 is 15 amino acids. The germline V gene encodes CDR1 SGHTA and CDR2 FQGNSA. V lost 0 bases and J lost 7; bases outside the gene matches: 3. The chain's CDR3 is CASSLAGTGANIQYF. The CDR3 DNA follows: TGTGCCAGCAGCTTAGCGGGGACAGGGGCGAACATTCAGTACTTC.

This clone was counted a single time. The rearrangement uses TRBV7-9 and TRBJ2-1; 7 bases map to TRBD2. The V segment lost 5 bases and the J segment 4 bases; nucleotides outside the gene matches: 8. This CDR3 contains 15 residues. Germline V gene lookup returns CDR1 SEHNR and CDR2 FQNEAQ (reference sequence). CDR3 DNA sequence: TGTGCCAGCAGCCCCGGGGGTAGCGGGTACAATGAGCAGTTCTTC. Amino acids: CASSPGGSGYNEQFF.

The CDR3 is CASSEVGGRLHEQYF. The DNA of the CDR3 is TGTGCCAGCAGTGAAGTTGGGGGTCGGTTGCACGAGCAGTACTTC. V and J are TRBV6-1 and TRBJ2-7; D may match TRBD1 or TRBD2 (5 bases each). CDR1 and CDR2 (germline): MNHNS, SASEGT. Trimming took off 1 base at V and 5 bases at J, with 15 bases between the two ends. The CDR3 length is 15 residues.

The chain is built from TRBV12-5 and TRBJ2-1; D gene unclear. This CDR3 is built from 12 residues. Trimming removed 3 bases from V and 9 bases from J, with 9 bases in between. Germline-derived CDR1 and CDR2 are LGHNT and FRNRAP. CDR3: CASGLWQLEQFF. CDR3 in DNA: TGTGCTAGTGGTTTATGGCAGCTTGAGCAGTTCTTC.

This clone showed up just once. The chain is built from TRBV2 and TRBJ2-4; the match to TRBD1 covers 8 bases. There are 17 residues in the CDR3. Germline V lookup: CDR1 SNHLY, CDR2 FYNNEI. V dropped 5 bases and J dropped 1; count of bases not matched to a gene: 10. In nucleotides, the CDR3 is TGTGCCAGCAGTAACGGACAGGGTGCTGGGGCCAAAAACATTCAGTACTTC. It is translated as CASSNGQGAGAKNIQYF.

The chain employs TRBV7-2 and TRBJ1-1; tentatively, D is TRBD1 (6 bases). Looked up from germline, CDR1 is SGHTA and CDR2 is FQGNSA. The CDR3 has 17 amino acids. Deletions cut 1 base from V and 3 bases from J, with 18 bases between. The CDR3 loop is CASSLEGWGRWDTEAFF. DNA for the CDR3: TGTGCCAGCAGCTTAGAGGGCTGGGGGCGATGGGACACTGAAGCTTTCTTT.

This chain joins TRBV2 and TRBJ2-1, with 14 bases fitting TRBD2. The J segment lost 4 bases and the V segment lost 3 bases, leaving 14 bases of the junction unmatched. There are 20 residues in the CDR3. Germline V CDR1 and CDR2: SNHLY, FYNNEI. CDR3 residues: CASSDLTSGRATDVYNEQFF. CDR3 DNA sequence: TGTGCCAGCAGTGATTTGACTAGCGGGAGGGCCACAGATGTTTACAATGAGCAGTTCTTC.

The chain has TRBV29-1 and TRBJ2-7; 11 bases line up with TRBD2. Germline trimming cut 4 bases from V and 7 bases from J; bases unmatched to any gene: 15. This CDR3 has 16 residues. The germline V gene has CDR1 SQVTM and CDR2 ANQGSEA. CDR3 sequence (DNA): TGCAGCGTTGCTCCCCAAGCTACTAGCGGGGGTAGTGAGCAGTACTTC. This codes for CSVAPQATSGGSEQYF.

V usage is TRBV19 and J usage is TRBJ1-3; D remains unclear. The CDR3 sequence is 16 residues long. The germline V and J ends were trimmed by 6 bases and 4 bases, with 19 bases remaining between them. Germline assignment: CDR1 LNHDA and CDR2 SQIVND (reference sequence). CDR3 amino acids: CASSLTPSVGGNTIYF. CDR3 nucleotide sequence: TGTGCCAGTAGCCTAACCCCTAGCGTGGGGGGAAACACCATATATTTT.

This clone has just a few counts. The chain carries TRBV14 and TRBJ1-3; 9 bases are shared with TRBD1. The length of the CDR3 is 15 residues. The germline gives CDR1 SGHDN, CDR2 FVKESK. V was clipped by 3 bases and J by 4 bases; unmatched bases: 4. CDR3 region: CASSHGTGKGNTIYF. The CDR3 DNA follows: TGTGCCAGCAGCCACGGGACAGGGAAAGGAAACACCATATATTTT.

The chain carries TRBV5-6 and TRBJ1-3, with a weak D call TRBD1 (5 bases). The V gene lost 1 base and the J gene lost 0 bases, with 8 bases spanning the gap. Looked up from germline, CDR1 is SGHDT and CDR2 is YYEEEE. This CDR3 is 15 amino acids long. The CDR3 coding sequence is TGTGCCAGCAGCTTGAACAGGATCTCTGGAAACACCATATATTTT. This sequence encodes CASSLNRISGNTIYF. Using reference TRBV5-6 and TRBJ1-3 for the parts outside the CDR3, the full variable domain is DAGVTQSPTHLIKTRGQQVTLRCSPKSGHDTVSWYQQALGQGPQFIFQYYEEEERQRGNFPDRFSGHQFPNYSSELNVNALLLGDSALYLCASSLNRISGNTIYFGEGSWLTVV.

In DNA, the CDR3 is TGTGCCAGTAGCCAAAGGCAGGCCCTCAATCAGCCCCAGCATTTT. Encoded protein: CASSQRQALNQPQHF. The chain couples TRBV19 to TRBJ1-5; no definite D call. Germline values: CDR1 LNHDA, CDR2 SQIVND (reference sequence). Deletions cut 6 bases from V and 3 bases from J, with 15 bases between. The CDR3 extends over 15 amino acids.

The chain combines TRBV11-2 with TRBJ2-3; 9 bases align to TRBD2. There are 16 residues in the CDR3. Germline V gene data show CDR1 as SGHAT and CDR2 as FQNNGV. The J segment lost 1 base and the V segment lost 5 bases, leaving 7 bases of the junction unmatched. Written as DNA, the CDR3 is TGTGCCAGCAGCGCCCCCGCGGGGGGGGGCACAGATACGCAGTATTTT. Protein product: CASSAPAGGGTDTQYF.

This chain uses TRBV12-3 or TRBV12-4 with TRBJ1-2, with D perhaps matching TRBD1 (6 bases). V lost 2 bases to trimming and J lost 7 bases, with 11 bases between them. The CDR3 sequence is 13 residues long. CDR3 sequence reads: CASSLRQVGGYTF. The DNA of the CDR3 is TGTGCCAGCAGTTTACGACAGGTTGGTGGCTACACCTTC.

The CDR3 is CASSWGNQPQHF. Written as DNA, the CDR3 is TGTGCCAGCAGCTGGGGGAATCAGCCCCAGCATTTT. The rearrangement joins TRBV5-6 to TRBJ1-5, with D perhaps matching TRBD1 (5 bases). The germline V gene encodes CDR1 SGHDT and CDR2 YYEEEE. CDR3 length: 12 amino acids. V lost 3 bases and J 4 bases, leaving 5 bases between the germline ends.

CDR3 residues: CASSARPGQGAGELFF. In DNA form, the CDR3 reads TGTGCCAGCAGCGCGCGACCGGGACAGGGGGCCGGGGAGCTGTTTTTT. The chain combines TRBV7-2 with TRBJ2-2; 11 positions agree with TRBD1. The CDR3 sequence is 16 residues long. In germline, CDR1 is SGHTA, CDR2 FQGNSA. J was trimmed by 6 bases and V by 5 bases; bases with no gene match: 8.